The clone carrying this TCR beta chain was counted many times. The sample originates from a study of human T cells and chemical hapten exposure. Each CDR3 protein is one row after TCRdb ran MiXCR on the RACE reads. The data hold some 79,000 distinct CDR3 sequences, with 10% to 13% observed a single time. The time point denotes: patch test 3, about 24 weeks after DPC sensitization. Treatment: therapeutic diphenylcyclopropenone sensitization with weekly scalp DPC. CDR1 is SGHTA, CDR2 FQGTGA, per germline. Trimming pared 7 bases from V and 0 bases from J, leaving 16 bases between. There are 15 residues in the CDR3.

The genes are TRBV7-3 and TRBJ2-7; perhaps TRBD2 as D (6 bases). The specimen was whole blood, collected in connection with sensitization to the hapten diphenylcyclopropenone (DPC). The origin of this receptor is a woman between 50 and 59 years old with alopecia areata. Some clones in this sample may be carry-over from other donors' samples. The CDR3 protein is CASTSSAGISYEQYF. The CDR3 nucleotides read TGTGCCAGCACATCTTCAGCGGGTATCTCCTACGAGCAGTACTTC.